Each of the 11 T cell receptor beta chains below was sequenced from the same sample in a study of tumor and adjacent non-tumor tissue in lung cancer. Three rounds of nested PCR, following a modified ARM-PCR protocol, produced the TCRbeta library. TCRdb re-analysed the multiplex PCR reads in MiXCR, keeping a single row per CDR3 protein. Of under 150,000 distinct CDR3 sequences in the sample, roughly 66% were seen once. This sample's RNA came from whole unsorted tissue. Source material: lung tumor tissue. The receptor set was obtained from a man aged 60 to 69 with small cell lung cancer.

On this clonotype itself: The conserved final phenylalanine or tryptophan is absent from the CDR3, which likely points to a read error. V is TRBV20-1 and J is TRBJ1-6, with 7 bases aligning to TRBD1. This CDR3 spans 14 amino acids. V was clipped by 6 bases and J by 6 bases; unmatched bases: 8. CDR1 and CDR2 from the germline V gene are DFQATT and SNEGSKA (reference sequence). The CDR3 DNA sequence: TGCAGTGCCAAAAGGGACAGCGGTAATTCACCCCTCCACCTT. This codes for CSAKRDSGNSPLHL.

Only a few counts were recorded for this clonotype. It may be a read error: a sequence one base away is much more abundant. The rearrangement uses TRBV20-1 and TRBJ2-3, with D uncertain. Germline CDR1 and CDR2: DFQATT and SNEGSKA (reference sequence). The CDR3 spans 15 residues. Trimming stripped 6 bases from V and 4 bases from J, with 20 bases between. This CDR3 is CSAPKGGRNADTQYF. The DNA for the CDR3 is TGCAGTGCCCCCAAGGGCGGACGAAACGCAGATACGCAGTATTTT.

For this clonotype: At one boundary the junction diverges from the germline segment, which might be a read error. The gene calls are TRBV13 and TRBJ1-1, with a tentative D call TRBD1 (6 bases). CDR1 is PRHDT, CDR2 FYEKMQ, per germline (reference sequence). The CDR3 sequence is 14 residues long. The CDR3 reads CASSLGSGASETFF. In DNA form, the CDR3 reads TGTGCCAGCAGCTTAGGATCGGGGGCCAGTGAAACTTTCTTC.

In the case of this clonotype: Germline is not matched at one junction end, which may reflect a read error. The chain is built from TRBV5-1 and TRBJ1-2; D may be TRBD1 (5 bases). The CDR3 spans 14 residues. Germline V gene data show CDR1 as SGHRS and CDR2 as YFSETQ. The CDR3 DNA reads TGCGCTAGCAGCGTTGCCCGGACAAGATATGGCTACACCTTC. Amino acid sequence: CASSVARTRYGYTF.

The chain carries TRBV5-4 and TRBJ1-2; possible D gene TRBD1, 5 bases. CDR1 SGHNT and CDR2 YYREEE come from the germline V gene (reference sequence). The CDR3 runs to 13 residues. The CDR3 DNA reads TGTGTCTGCAGCTTGGAGGGGCGGGGTGGCTACACCTTC. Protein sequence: CVCSLEGRGGYTF. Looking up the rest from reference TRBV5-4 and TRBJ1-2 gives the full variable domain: ETGVTQSPTHLIKTRGQQVTLRCSSQSGHNTVSWYQQALGQGPQFIFQYYREEENGRGNFPPRFSGLQFPNYSSELNVNALELDDSALYLCVCSLEGRGGYTFGSGTRLTVV.

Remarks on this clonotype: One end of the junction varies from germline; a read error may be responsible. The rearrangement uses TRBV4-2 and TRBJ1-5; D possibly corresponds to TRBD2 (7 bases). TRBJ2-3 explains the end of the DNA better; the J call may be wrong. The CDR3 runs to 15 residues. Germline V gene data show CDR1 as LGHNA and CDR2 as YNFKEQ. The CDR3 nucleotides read TGTGTCAGCAGCGGGGAGGGGGGTAGCAATCAGCCCCAGTATTTT. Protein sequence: CVSSGEGGSNQPQYF.

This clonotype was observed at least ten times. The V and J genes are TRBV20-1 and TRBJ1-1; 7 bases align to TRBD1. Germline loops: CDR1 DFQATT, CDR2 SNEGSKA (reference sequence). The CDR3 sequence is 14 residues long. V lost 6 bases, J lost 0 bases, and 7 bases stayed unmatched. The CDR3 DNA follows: TGCAGTGCCGCCCCGACAGGGATGAACACTGAAGCTTTCTTT. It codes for CSAAPTGMNTEAFF.

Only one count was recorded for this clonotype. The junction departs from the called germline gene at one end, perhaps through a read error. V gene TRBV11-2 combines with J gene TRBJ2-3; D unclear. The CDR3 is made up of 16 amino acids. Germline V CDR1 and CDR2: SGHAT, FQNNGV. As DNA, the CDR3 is TGTGTCAGCAGCTTTCCAGGCTGGAGTTGCACAGATACGCAGTATTTT. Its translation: CVSSFPGWSCTDTQYF.

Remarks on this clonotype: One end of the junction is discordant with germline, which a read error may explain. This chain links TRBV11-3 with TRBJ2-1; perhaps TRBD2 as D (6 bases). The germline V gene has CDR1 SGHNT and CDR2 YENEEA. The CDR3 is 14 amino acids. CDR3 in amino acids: CVSRRGGGYNEQLF. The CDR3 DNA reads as TGTGTCAGCAGGAGGGGTGGGGGGTACAATGAGCAGCTCTTC. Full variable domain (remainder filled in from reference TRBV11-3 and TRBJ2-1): EAGVVQSPRYKIIEKKQPVAFWCNPISGHNTLYWYLQNLGQGPELLIRYENEEAVDDSQLPKDRFSAERLKGVDSTLKIQPAELGDSAVYLCVSRRGGGYNEQLFGPGTRLTVL.

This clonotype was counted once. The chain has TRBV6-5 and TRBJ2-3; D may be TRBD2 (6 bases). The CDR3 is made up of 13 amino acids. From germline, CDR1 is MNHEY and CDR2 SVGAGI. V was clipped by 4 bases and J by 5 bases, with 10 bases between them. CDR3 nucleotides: TGTGCCAGCAGTTTCGGGGGAAAAGATACGCAGTATTTT. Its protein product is CASSFGGKDTQYF.

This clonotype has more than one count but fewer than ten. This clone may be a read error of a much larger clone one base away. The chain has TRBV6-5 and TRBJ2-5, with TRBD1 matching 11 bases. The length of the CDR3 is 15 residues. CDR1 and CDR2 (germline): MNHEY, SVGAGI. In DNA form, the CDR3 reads TGTGTCAGCAGCCCCCGGACAGGGGGCCGAGGGACCCAGTACTTC. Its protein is CVSSPRTGGRGTQYF.